This T cell receptor beta chain was captured in a study of T cell repertoires in cytomegalovirus infection (dated by TCRdb to about 2019). A note on the overall study: Recently identified HLA-C-restricted CMV epitopes, whose presentation resists viral immunomodulation, were targeted by peptide stimulations together with well-studied HLA-B-restricted epitopes. Donor HLA type was relevant to the analysis, as public TCR beta signatures indicated carriage of CMV infection together with the matching HLA type. Overall results and qualifications from the work: In both this cohort and an independent cohort of several hundred donors, the cumulative frequency of public TCR beta family members distinguished carriers of CMV infection plus the relevant HLA type. The ex vivo response was dominated by HLA-C-restricted CMV-specific TCR beta clonotypes, and the single most frequent clonotype in two of eight donors was supplied by these HLA-C-restricted clonotypes.

These reads were obtained on an Illumina HiSeq 1500. The public reads were reprocessed in TCRdb via fastp at Q25 and MiXCR, keeping in-frame beta chains. Every distinct CDR3 protein forms one entry, paired with its most common genes and DNA. The table for this sample lists approximately 1,000,000 distinct CDR3 sequences; about a third of them were counted only once. The top ten hold around 15% of the sample. Trimmed from V: 2 bases; trimmed from J: 7 bases; junction bases lacking a gene match: 8. The CDR3 goes from the cysteine to the phenylalanine over 15 residues. Of the read, only the CDR3 DNA is kept; its 45 bases are in frame from base 1. CDR1 and CDR2 were assigned from the germline V gene as MNHEY and SVGEGT. Per the publication, the treatment or condition label means: in vitro stimulation with specific CMV peptide epitopes to enrich CMV-specific T cells. This clonotype came up many times. Its antigen has not been determined. No qualities accompany the bases; no much larger clone lies one base away.

This sample comprised cultured CD8+ T cells from PBMCs, obtained from culture after CMV antigen stimulation. The V and J genes are TRBV6-2 or TRBV6-3 and TRBJ2-7; TRBD1 lines up with 10 middle nucleotides. The TCR sequence derives from a human donor in good health (CMV status not recorded). Some clones in this sample may be carry-over from other donors' samples. The DNA is TGTGCCAGCAGTTACCCGGTTGGGACAGGGGAGGAGCAGTACTTC. It encodes CASSYPVGTGEEQYF.